The sample holds many counts of the clone carrying this TCR beta chain. As yet, its antigen is unknown. The diagnostic basis comprised clinical symptoms, serum thyroxine and TRAb, thyroid ultrasound and orbital computed tomography. RNA transcripts yielded amplified TCR beta CDR3 regions. The HTBI set primed first-round TCR CDR3 RT-PCR. TCRdb re-called the multiplex PCR reads with MiXCR, one entry per CDR3 protein. The repertoire holds roughly 420,000 distinct CDR3 sequences, with about 15% as singletons. This sample stems from a study of T cells in Graves' hyperthyroidism and ophthalmopathy. Across the whole study: Peripheral blood was taken when the disease was first diagnosed, before any treatment began. Notes on the study in general: The model anticipated ophthalmopathy a median about 7 months pre-onset. Most thyroid clonotypes that were expanded above 0.001 also turned up in blood.

Germline lookup yields CDR1 SGHKS and CDR2 YYEKEE (reference sequence). This CDR3 has 14 residues. Trimming stripped 0 bases from V and 3 bases from J, with 10 bases between. The chain joins TRBV5-5 to TRBJ2-7, with D unclear. The specimen sequenced was blood. This receptor was obtained from a woman under 30 with Graves' hyperthyroidism. CDR3 DNA sequence: TGTGCCAGCAGCTTGGGGCTCCTTAGCTACGAGCAGTACTTC. Amino acid sequence: CASSLGLLSYEQYF.